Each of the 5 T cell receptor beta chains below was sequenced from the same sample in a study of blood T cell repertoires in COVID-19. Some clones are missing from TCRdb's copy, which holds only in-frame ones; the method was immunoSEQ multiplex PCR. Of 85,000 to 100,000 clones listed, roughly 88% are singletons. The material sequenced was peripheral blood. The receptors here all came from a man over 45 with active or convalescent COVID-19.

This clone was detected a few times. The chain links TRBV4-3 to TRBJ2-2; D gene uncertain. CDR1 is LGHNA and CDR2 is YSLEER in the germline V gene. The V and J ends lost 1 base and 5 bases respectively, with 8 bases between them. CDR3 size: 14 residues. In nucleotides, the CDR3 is TGCGCCAGCAGCCAAGTAATTCGGACCGGGGAGCTGTTTTTT. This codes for CASSQVIRTGELFF.

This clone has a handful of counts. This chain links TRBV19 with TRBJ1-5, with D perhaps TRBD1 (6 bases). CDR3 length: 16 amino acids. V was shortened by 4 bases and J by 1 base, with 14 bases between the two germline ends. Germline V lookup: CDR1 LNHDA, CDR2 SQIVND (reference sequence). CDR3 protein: CASSTIQGLSNQPQHF. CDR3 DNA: TGTGCCAGTAGTACTATACAGGGTCTCAGCAATCAGCCCCAGCATTTT.

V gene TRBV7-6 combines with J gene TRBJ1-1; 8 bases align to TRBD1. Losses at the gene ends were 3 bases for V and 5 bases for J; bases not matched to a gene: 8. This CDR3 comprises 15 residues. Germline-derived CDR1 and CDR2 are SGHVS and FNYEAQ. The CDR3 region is CASSFNSGGETEAFF. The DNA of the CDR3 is TGTGCCAGCAGCTTCAATTCAGGGGGCGAGACTGAAGCTTTCTTT.

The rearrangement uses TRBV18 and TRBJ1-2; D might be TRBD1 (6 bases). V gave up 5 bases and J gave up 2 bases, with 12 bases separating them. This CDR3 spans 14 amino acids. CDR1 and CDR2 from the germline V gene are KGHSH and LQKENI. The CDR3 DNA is TGTGCCAGCTCAGACAGGACAGAGAACTATGGCTACACCTTC. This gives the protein CASSDRTENYGYTF.

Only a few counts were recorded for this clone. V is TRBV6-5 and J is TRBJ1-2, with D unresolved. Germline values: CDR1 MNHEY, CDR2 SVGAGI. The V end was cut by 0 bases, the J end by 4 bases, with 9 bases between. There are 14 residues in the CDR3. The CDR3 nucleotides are TGTGCCAGCAGTTACTCGGGGAGTACCTATGGCTACACCTTC. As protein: CASSYSGSTYGYTF.